This entry describes one TCR beta chain. The antigen remains unidentified. This sample was included in a study of blood T cells in healthy people across ages. Findings and caveats of the study: Greater diversity and more naive CD4+ cells were seen in long-lived donors than in aged donors. Possibly confounding the expanded clonotype changes was the fact that donor CMV status was unknown.

Primers used in a second PCR of roughly 6 to 12 cycles were a sample-barcoded 5' primer and a J-beta primer mix. TCRdb re-derived calls from the 5' RACE reads in MiXCR, one entry per CDR3 protein. The data show hundreds of thousands of distinct CDR3 sequences, roughly 43% seen once. The CDR3 length is 15 residues. Trimming removed 4 bases from V and 2 bases from J; junction bases left unmatched: 5. Germline V gene lookup returns CDR1 DFQATT and CDR2 SNEGSKA (reference sequence). V gene TRBV20-1 combines with J gene TRBJ2-3, with 11 nucleotides matching TRBD2. Input material: blood. This receptor was taken from a woman in her sixties in good health. This CDR3 is CSAILAGGNTDTQYF. CDR3 DNA sequence: TGCAGTGCTATTCTAGCGGGGGGCAACACAGATACGCAGTATTTT.